These 20 T cell receptor beta chains share one sample of origin, sequenced in a study of T cell changes during pregnancy in multiple sclerosis. Sequencing used immunoSEQ multiplex PCR; TCRdb keeps in-frame clones, though not all of them. The sample lists about 38,000 clones; roughly 90% were seen once. The sample here was CD4+ T cells from peripheral blood mononuclear cells, taken in the second trimester of pregnancy. Receptors were obtained from a female donor with multiple sclerosis, enrolled in a pregnancy study.

The genes are TRBV14 and TRBJ2-2; D remains ambiguous. Germline V CDR1 and CDR2: SGHDN, FVKESK. Trimming cost V 4 bases and J 3 bases, with 6 bases left between them. This CDR3 has 13 amino acids. CDR3: CASSPQYTGELFF. CDR3 DNA: TGTGCCAGCAGCCCTCAGTACACCGGGGAGCTGTTTTTT.

This chain connects TRBV7-2 to TRBJ2-5, with TRBD1 identical over 8 bases. After removal of 6 bases from V and 5 bases from J, the junction contained 11 bases not matched to a gene. There are 15 residues in the CDR3. Germline V gene sequence: CDR1 SGHTA, CDR2 FQGNSA. The CDR3 spells CASSDAAGGAETQYF. In DNA form, the CDR3 reads TGTGCCAGCAGTGATGCGGCAGGGGGCGCGGAGACCCAGTACTTC. Full variable domain (outside the CDR3, taken from reference TRBV7-2 and TRBJ2-5): GAGVSQSPSNKVTEKGKDVELRCDPISGHTALYWYRQSLGQGLEFLIYFQGNSAPDKSGLPSDRFSAERTGGSVSTLTIQRTQQEDSAVYLCASSDAAGGAETQYFGPGTRLLVL.

The rearrangement joins TRBV15 to TRBJ1-2; 9 bases align to TRBD1. Losses at the gene ends were 4 bases for V and 10 bases for J; bases not matched to a gene: 10. Germline V gene sequence: CDR1 LNHNV, CDR2 YYDKDF (reference sequence). The CDR3 has 14 amino acids. The chain's CDR3 is CATSIAGQGLDYTF. The DNA of the CDR3 is TGTGCCACCAGCATCGCCGGACAGGGGCTTGACTACACCTTC.

The genes are TRBV2 and TRBJ1-1; 11 nucleotides line up with TRBD1. CDR1 and CDR2 from the germline V gene are SNHLY and FYNNEI. The CDR3 consists of 16 residues. J gave up 4 bases and V 6 bases, and 10 bases lay outside the gene matches. CDR3 DNA: TGTGCCAGCAGACCCACCGGGACAGGGGGACTCACTGAAGCTTTCTTT. Translating it yields CASRPTGTGGLTEAFF.

This sequence joins TRBV7-3 and TRBJ2-3; 8 bases are a match to TRBD2. This CDR3 is 16 amino acids long. With V trimmed by 4 bases and J by 3 bases, 9 bases remained unmatched. Germline CDR1 is SGHTA and CDR2 is FQGTGA. The CDR3: CASSYAGTSVTDTQYF. CDR3 DNA sequence: TGTGCCAGCAGCTATGCCGGGACTAGTGTGACAGATACGCAGTATTTT.

This chain links TRBV27 with TRBJ2-7, with 7 bases that match TRBD1. The CDR3 length is 15 residues. V shed 5 bases and J 3 bases; nucleotides not matched to a gene: 10. Germline assignment: CDR1 MNHEY and CDR2 SMNVEV (reference sequence). This CDR3 is CASSPISGQFYEQYF. CDR3 coding DNA: TGTGCCAGCAGTCCGATATCGGGACAGTTCTACGAGCAGTACTTC.

A few counts support this clone. The chain couples TRBV7-3 to TRBJ1-1; TRBD1 agrees at 7 bases. Germline V gene data show CDR1 as SGHTA and CDR2 as FQGTGA. Trimming removed 2 bases from V and 0 bases from J; junction bases left unmatched: 6. This CDR3 is built from 16 residues. The CDR3 DNA follows: TGTGCCAGCAGCTTAGATGGACAGGTAATGAACACTGAAGCTTTCTTT. As protein: CASSLDGQVMNTEAFF.

The chain couples TRBV6-1 to TRBJ2-3; D call uncertain. Per the germline V gene, CDR1 is MNHNS and CDR2 is SASEGT. V was shortened by 7 bases and J by 2 bases, with 7 bases between the two germline ends. This CDR3 comprises 12 residues. The CDR3 DNA is TGTGCCAGCAAAATAGTCACAGATACGCAGTATTTT. It encodes CASKIVTDTQYF.

The chain links TRBV6-6 to TRBJ1-2; D possibly corresponds to TRBD1 (5 bases). The V end was cut by 5 bases, the J end by 8 bases, with 18 bases between. Germline V lookup: CDR1 MNHNY, CDR2 SVGAGI (reference sequence). CDR3 length: 14 residues. CDR3 DNA sequence: TGTGCCAGCAGTCCTCTGGGGGGGGGAAGCGGCTACACCTTC. Translation: CASSPLGGGSGYTF.

This chain links TRBV11-2 with TRBJ2-2; TRBD1 aligns across 7 bases. The length of the CDR3 is 14 residues. The V segment lost 3 bases and the J segment 5 bases; nucleotides outside the gene matches: 3. From germline, CDR1 is SGHAT and CDR2 FQNNGV. The CDR3 DNA sequence: TGTGCCAGCAGCTTCATGGGACAGACCGGGGAGCTGTTTTTT. The encoded protein is CASSFMGQTGELFF.

J is TRBJ2-2 and V is TRBV6-1; weak D call: TRBD2 (5 bases). Looked up from germline, CDR1 is MNHNS and CDR2 is SASEGT. V was trimmed by 6 bases and J by 2 bases, leaving 10 bases between them. CDR3 length: 14 amino acids. CDR3 sequence reads: CASSVLGNTGELFF. As DNA, the CDR3 is TGTGCCAGCAGCGTACTAGGAAACACCGGGGAGCTGTTTTTT.

CDR3 sequence reads: CASILGGTGYSNQPQHF. CDR3 bases: TGTGCCAGCATCCTTGGGGGGACAGGGTATAGCAATCAGCCCCAGCATTTT. The chain joins TRBV2 to TRBJ1-5; 9 bases fit TRBD1. Germline V CDR1 and CDR2: SNHLY, FYNNEI. J gave up 0 bases and V 7 bases, and 10 bases lay outside the gene matches. This CDR3 spans 17 amino acids.

The rearrangement joins TRBV7-3 to TRBJ2-1; 15 bases line up with TRBD2. The ends lost 1 base at V and 7 bases at J; junction bases unmatched: 5. The germline V gene encodes CDR1 SGHTA and CDR2 FQGTGA. The CDR3 is 17 amino acids. CDR3 nucleotide sequence: TGTGCCAGCAGCTTAAGCTGGGGGACTAGCGGGGGGAATGAGCAGTTCTTC. This codes for CASSLSWGTSGGNEQFF. Drawing the rest from reference TRBV7-3 and TRBJ2-1, the complete variable domain is GAGVSQTPSNKVTEKGKYVELRCDPISGHTALYWYRQSLGQGPEFLIYFQGTGAADDSGLPNDRFFAVRPEGSVSTLKIQRTERGDSAVYLCASSLSWGTSGGNEQFFGPGTRLTVL.

The chain carries TRBV7-9 and TRBJ2-7, with D unclear. The germline gives CDR1 SEHNR, CDR2 FQNEAQ (reference sequence). The CDR3 extends over 13 amino acids. V gave up 1 base and J gave up 3 bases, with 7 bases separating them. The CDR3 loop reads CASSLGTYYEQYF. The CDR3, as DNA: TGTGCCAGCAGCTTAGGAACATACTACGAGCAGTACTTC.

The rearrangement joins TRBV6-4 to TRBJ1-5, with no clear D. Trimming shortened V by 5 bases and J by 5 bases, and 4 bases separated the two germline ends. Germline-derived CDR1 and CDR2 are MRHNA and SNTAGT. The CDR3 length is 11 residues. CDR3 nucleotides: TGTGCCAGCAGTCCGTATCAGCCCCAGCATTTT. It specifies CASSPYQPQHF.

This chain uses TRBV18 with TRBJ2-5; no clear D. This CDR3 has 13 amino acids. Looked up from germline, CDR1 is KGHSH and CDR2 is LQKENI. V gave up 3 bases and J gave up 5 bases, with 10 bases separating them. CDR3 loop: CASSPSRSETQYF. CDR3 coding DNA: TGTGCCAGCTCACCTTCTAGATCTGAGACCCAGTACTTC.

This chain joins TRBV27 and TRBJ2-7; 10 positions agree with TRBD1. CDR3 length equals 16 residues. Germline CDR1 and CDR2: MNHEY and SMNVEV (reference sequence). Trimming took 6 bases from V and 5 from J; bases not matched to a gene: 13. The CDR3 here is CASSLLPGQGNHEQYF. The CDR3 bases are TGTGCCAGCAGCCTACTTCCGGGACAGGGGAACCACGAGCAGTACTTC.

This clone was observed a single time. The V call is TRBV27, the J call TRBJ2-5; D gene ambiguous. Trimming removed 3 bases at V and 0 bases at J, with 14 bases between. Germline-derived CDR1 and CDR2 are MNHEY and SMNVEV (reference sequence). This CDR3 comprises 16 residues. The CDR3 DNA follows: TGTGCCAGCAGTTTTCGAGGTAAGCACCACCAAGAGACCCAGTACTTC. Translation gives CASSFRGKHHQETQYF.

J is TRBJ1-2 and V is TRBV18; the match to TRBD1 covers 9 bases. This CDR3 has 14 amino acids. After removal of 6 bases from V and 4 bases from J, the junction contained 6 bases not matched to a gene. The germline V gene encodes CDR1 KGHSH and CDR2 LQKENI. The CDR3: CASSPGQGSYGYTF. CDR3 nucleotide sequence: TGTGCCAGCTCGCCGGGACAGGGTAGCTATGGCTACACCTTC.

The chain is built from TRBV7-2 and TRBJ2-1, with D possibly matching TRBD1 (6 bases). Germline V gene lookup returns CDR1 SGHTA and CDR2 FQGNSA. This CDR3 has 16 residues. V lost 4 bases and J 4 bases, leaving 17 bases between the germline ends. Written as DNA, the CDR3 is TGTGCCAGCAGCTCCAGCCAGGGGCCGTTGTACAATGAGCAGTTCTTC. It translates to CASSSSQGPLYNEQFF.